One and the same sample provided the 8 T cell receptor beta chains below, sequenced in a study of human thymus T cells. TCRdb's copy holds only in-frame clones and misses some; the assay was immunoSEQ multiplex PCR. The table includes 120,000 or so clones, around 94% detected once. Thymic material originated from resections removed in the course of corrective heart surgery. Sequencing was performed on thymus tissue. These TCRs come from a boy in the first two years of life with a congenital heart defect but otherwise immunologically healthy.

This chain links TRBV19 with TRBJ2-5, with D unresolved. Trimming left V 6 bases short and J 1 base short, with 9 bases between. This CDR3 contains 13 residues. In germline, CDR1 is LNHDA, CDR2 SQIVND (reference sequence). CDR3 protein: CASSRTAQETQYF. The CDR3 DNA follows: TGTGCCAGTAGCCGGACGGCCCAAGAGACCCAGTACTTC.

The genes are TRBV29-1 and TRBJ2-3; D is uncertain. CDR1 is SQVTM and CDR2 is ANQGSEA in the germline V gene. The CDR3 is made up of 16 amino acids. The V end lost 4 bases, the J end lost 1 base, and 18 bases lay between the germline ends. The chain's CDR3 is CSVGETPTEGTDTQYF. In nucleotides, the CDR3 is TGCAGCGTTGGCGAGACTCCTACCGAGGGCACAGATACGCAGTATTTT.

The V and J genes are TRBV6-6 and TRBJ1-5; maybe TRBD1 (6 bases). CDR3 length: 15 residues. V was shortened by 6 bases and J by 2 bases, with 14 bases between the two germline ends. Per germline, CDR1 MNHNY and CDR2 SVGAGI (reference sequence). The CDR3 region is CASRARGSGNQPQHF. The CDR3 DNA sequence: TGTGCCAGCAGGGCTAGGGGGTCCGGCAATCAGCCCCAGCATTTT.

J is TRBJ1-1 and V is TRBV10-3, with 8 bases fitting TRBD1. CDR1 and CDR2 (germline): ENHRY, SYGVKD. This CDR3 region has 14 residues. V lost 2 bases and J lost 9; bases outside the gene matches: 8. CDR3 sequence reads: CAISEMGQALKAFF. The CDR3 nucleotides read TGTGCCATCAGTGAGATGGGACAGGCCTTGAAAGCTTTCTTT.

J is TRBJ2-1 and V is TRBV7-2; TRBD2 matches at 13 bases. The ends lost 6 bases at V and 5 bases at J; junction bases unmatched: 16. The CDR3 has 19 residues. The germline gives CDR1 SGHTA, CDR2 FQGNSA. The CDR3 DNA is TGTGCCAGCAGACAGCCCTCCGGGACTAGCGGGGCTTACCACAATGAGCAGTTCTTC. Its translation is CASRQPSGTSGAYHNEQFF.

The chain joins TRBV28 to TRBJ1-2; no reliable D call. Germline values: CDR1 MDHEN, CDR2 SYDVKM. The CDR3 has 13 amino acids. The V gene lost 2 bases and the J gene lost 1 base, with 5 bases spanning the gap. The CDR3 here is CASSLGNNYGYTF. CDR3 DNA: TGTGCCAGCAGTTTAGGGAATAACTATGGCTACACCTTC.

The CDR3 sequence: CASSLGLAGPSYNEQFF. CDR3 DNA: TGCGCCAGCAGCTTGGGTCTAGCGGGGCCCTCCTACAATGAGCAGTTCTTC. The chain carries TRBV5-1 and TRBJ2-1; TRBD2 matches at 9 bases. The CDR3 length is 17 residues. Trimming removed 0 bases from V and 0 bases from J; junction bases left unmatched: 4. Germline lookup yields CDR1 SGHRS and CDR2 YFSETQ. The whole variable domain, remainder taken from reference TRBV5-1 and TRBJ2-1, is KAGVTQTPRYLIKTRGQQVTLSCSPISGHRSVSWYQQTPGQGLQFLFEYFSETQRNKGNFPGRFSGRQFSNSRSEMNVSTLELGDSALYLCASSLGLAGPSYNEQFFGPGTRLTVL.

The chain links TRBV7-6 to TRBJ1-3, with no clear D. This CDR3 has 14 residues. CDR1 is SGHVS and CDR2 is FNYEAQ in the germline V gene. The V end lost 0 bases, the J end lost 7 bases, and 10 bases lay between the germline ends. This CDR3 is CASSLAADVNTIYF. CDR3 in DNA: TGTGCCAGCAGCTTAGCGGCGGACGTGAACACCATATATTTT.